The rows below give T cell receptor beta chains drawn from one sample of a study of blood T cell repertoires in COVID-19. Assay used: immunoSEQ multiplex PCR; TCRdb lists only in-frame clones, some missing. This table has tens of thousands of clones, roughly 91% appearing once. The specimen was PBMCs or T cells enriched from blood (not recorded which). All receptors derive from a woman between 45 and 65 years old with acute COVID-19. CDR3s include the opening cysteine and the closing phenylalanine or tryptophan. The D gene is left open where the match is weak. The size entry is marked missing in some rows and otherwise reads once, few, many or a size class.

CDR3nt: TGTGCCAGCAGCTTAGTCCCGGGGTCCCTGTTGAGAAAACTGTTTTTT
CDR3aa: CASSLVPGSLLRKLFF
v_gene: TRBV11-2
abundance: -
len: 16
d_gene: -
j_gene: TRBJ1-4

CDR3nt: TGTGCCAGCAGCTTATCGAGGGCAAATGAGCAGTTCTTC
CDR3aa: CASSLSRANEQFF
v_gene: TRBV7-2
abundance: -
len: 13
d_gene: -
j_gene: TRBJ2-1

CDR3nt: TGTGCCAGCAGTGAAGCATTCACTAGCGGGAGTTATAACTCCTACGAGCAGTACTTC
CDR3aa: CASSEAFTSGSYNSYEQYF
v_gene: TRBV6-1
abundance: -
len: 19
d_gene: TRBD2
j_gene: TRBJ2-7

CDR3nt: TGTGCCAGCACCTTGGACAGAATCTATGGCTACACCTTC
CDR3aa: CASTLDRIYGYTF
v_gene: TRBV6-5
abundance: -
len: 13
d_gene: -
j_gene: TRBJ1-2

CDR3nt: TGCGCCATGCTGGCCTTCTCTGGAAACACCATATATTTT
CDR3aa: CAMLAFSGNTIYF
v_gene: TRBV10-1
abundance: -
len: 13
d_gene: -
j_gene: TRBJ1-3

CDR3nt: TGTGCCAGCAGCTTAGGCTTCGGGGAGACCCAGTACTTC
CDR3aa: CASSLGFGETQYF
v_gene: TRBV7-2
abundance: -
len: 13
d_gene: -
j_gene: TRBJ2-5

CDR3nt: TGTGCCAGCAGTTTAAGGGGCTCTGGAAACACCATATATTTT
CDR3aa: CASSLRGSGNTIYF
v_gene: TRBV6-5
abundance: -
len: 14
d_gene: -
j_gene: TRBJ1-3

CDR3nt: TGTGCCAGCAGCTTAGGCGGCGGGAGGCCCCAGCATTTT
CDR3aa: CASSLGGGRPQHF
v_gene: TRBV11-2
abundance: once
len: 13
d_gene: -
j_gene: TRBJ1-5

CDR3nt: TGCGCCAGCAGCCCCGTCACTAGGGGGCGAACTGAAGCTTTCTTT
CDR3aa: CASSPVTRGRTEAFF
v_gene: TRBV4-1
abundance: few
len: 15
d_gene: TRBD1
j_gene: TRBJ1-1

CDR3nt: TGTGCCAGCAGTGTGGGCGGTTGGGGGCGATCAAATCAGCCCCAGCATTTT
CDR3aa: CASSVGGWGRSNQPQHF
v_gene: TRBV28
abundance: -
len: 17
d_gene: -
j_gene: TRBJ1-5

CDR3nt: TGTGCCATCAGTGAGTCGAATCTGTATCGAGGGGCAGGGAGGAGGAAAGAGACCCAGTACTTC
CDR3aa: CAISESNLYRGAGRRKETQYF
v_gene: TRBV10-3
abundance: -
len: 21
d_gene: -
j_gene: TRBJ2-5

CDR3nt: TGTGCCAGCAGCCCCCTGACTAGCGTAGCAGATACGCAGTATTTT
CDR3aa: CASSPLTSVADTQYF
v_gene: TRBV7-9
abundance: -
len: 15
d_gene: TRBD2
j_gene: TRBJ2-3

CDR3nt: TGTGCCAGCAGCGAGGGACAGGGGGCGGTCTTC
CDR3aa: CASSEGQGAVF
v_gene: TRBV9
abundance: -
len: 11
d_gene: TRBD1
j_gene: TRBJ2-7

CDR3nt: TGTGCCAGCTCACGGGAGCCCCCCGACTATGGCTACACCTTC
CDR3aa: CASSREPPDYGYTF
v_gene: TRBV18
abundance: -
len: 14
d_gene: -
j_gene: TRBJ1-2

CDR3nt: TGTGCCAGCAGTGACCGGGGCACAGATACGCAGTATTTT
CDR3aa: CASSDRGTDTQYF
v_gene: TRBV25-1
abundance: -
len: 13
d_gene: -
j_gene: TRBJ2-3

CDR3nt: TGTGCCAGCAGTTACGACAGTGATCTGAACACTGAAGCTTTCTTT
CDR3aa: CASSYDSDLNTEAFF
v_gene: TRBV6-5
abundance: -
len: 15
d_gene: -
j_gene: TRBJ1-1

CDR3nt: TGTGCCAGCAGCTTAGATCGGGGGGGCGCAGATACGCAGTATTTT
CDR3aa: CASSLDRGGADTQYF
v_gene: TRBV11-2
abundance: -
len: 15
d_gene: TRBD2
j_gene: TRBJ2-3

CDR3nt: TGTGCCATCAGTGACGGACCGACAGGGGAGGGCTATGGCTACACCTTC
CDR3aa: CAISDGPTGEGYGYTF
v_gene: TRBV10-3
abundance: -
len: 16
d_gene: TRBD1
j_gene: TRBJ1-2

CDR3nt: TGTGCCAGCAGTTTTTCCACTAGCGGGACGGGGACAGATACGCAGTATTTT
CDR3aa: CASSFSTSGTGTDTQYF
v_gene: TRBV28
abundance: -
len: 17
d_gene: TRBD2
j_gene: TRBJ2-3

CDR3nt: TGCGCCAGCAGCAAGGGACTAGCAGACAGCACAGATACGCAGTATTTT
CDR3aa: CASSKGLADSTDTQYF
v_gene: TRBV5-1
abundance: -
len: 16
d_gene: TRBD2
j_gene: TRBJ2-3

CDR3nt: TGTGCCAGCAGCCCTTCCAGGGGGCCCCTCCACTTT
CDR3aa: CASSPSRGPLHF
v_gene: TRBV2
abundance: -
len: 12
d_gene: TRBD1
j_gene: TRBJ1-6

CDR3nt: TGTGCCAGCACCGCACAGGGGGCTGAGAACGGCTACACCTTC
CDR3aa: CASTAQGAENGYTF
v_gene: TRBV27
abundance: -
len: 14
d_gene: TRBD1
j_gene: TRBJ1-2

CDR3nt: TGTGCCTGGAGTGCGGGGTATGGCTACACCTTC
CDR3aa: CAWSAGYGYTF
v_gene: TRBV30
abundance: -
len: 11
d_gene: -
j_gene: TRBJ1-2

CDR3nt: TGTGCCAGCAGCTCAGGGACAGGGTCTTCCTACGAGCAGTACTTC
CDR3aa: CASSSGTGSSYEQYF
v_gene: TRBV7-7
abundance: -
len: 15
d_gene: TRBD1
j_gene: TRBJ2-7

CDR3nt: TGCGCCAGCCGGTCCGCGGTTGGCGGCACTGAAGCTTTCTTT
CDR3aa: CASRSAVGGTEAFF
v_gene: TRBV5-1
abundance: -
len: 14
d_gene: -
j_gene: TRBJ1-1

CDR3nt: TGTGCCAGCAGTGAGCGCCGACACCACACCGGGGAGCTGTTTTTT
CDR3aa: CASSERRHHTGELFF
v_gene: TRBV6-1
abundance: once
len: 15
d_gene: -
j_gene: TRBJ2-2